The entry that follows covers one T cell receptor beta chain sequence. The target antigen is unknown. It was with 60 Vbeta and 13 Jbeta primers that the PCR ran. Sequencing was performed with immunoSEQ multiplex PCR; in TCRdb, only in-frame clones are kept and a portion is missing. This table lists approximately 40,000 clones. The data were taken from a study of cytomegalovirus exposure and HLA in healthy donors. In the study overall: Most donors, 70% to 85% of a few hundred genotyped, fell in the Caucasian-associated ancestry cluster. Overall study findings and caveats: The classifier, whose performance was assessed in both the original and validation cohorts, reportedly diagnosed cytomegalovirus status with high specificity and sensitivity.

Germline assignment: CDR1 SGHTA and CDR2 FQGNSA. V shed 4 bases and J shed 1 base, with 10 bases lying between them. The CDR3 has 14 residues. Sequencing was carried out using PBMCs. V and J are TRBV7-2 and TRBJ2-5; weak D call: TRBD1 (6 bases). The receptor comes from a human donor in good health. The CDR3 sequence: CASSSGHRQETQYF. CDR3 in DNA: TGTGCCAGCAGCTCGGGACACCGCCAAGAGACCCAGTACTTC.